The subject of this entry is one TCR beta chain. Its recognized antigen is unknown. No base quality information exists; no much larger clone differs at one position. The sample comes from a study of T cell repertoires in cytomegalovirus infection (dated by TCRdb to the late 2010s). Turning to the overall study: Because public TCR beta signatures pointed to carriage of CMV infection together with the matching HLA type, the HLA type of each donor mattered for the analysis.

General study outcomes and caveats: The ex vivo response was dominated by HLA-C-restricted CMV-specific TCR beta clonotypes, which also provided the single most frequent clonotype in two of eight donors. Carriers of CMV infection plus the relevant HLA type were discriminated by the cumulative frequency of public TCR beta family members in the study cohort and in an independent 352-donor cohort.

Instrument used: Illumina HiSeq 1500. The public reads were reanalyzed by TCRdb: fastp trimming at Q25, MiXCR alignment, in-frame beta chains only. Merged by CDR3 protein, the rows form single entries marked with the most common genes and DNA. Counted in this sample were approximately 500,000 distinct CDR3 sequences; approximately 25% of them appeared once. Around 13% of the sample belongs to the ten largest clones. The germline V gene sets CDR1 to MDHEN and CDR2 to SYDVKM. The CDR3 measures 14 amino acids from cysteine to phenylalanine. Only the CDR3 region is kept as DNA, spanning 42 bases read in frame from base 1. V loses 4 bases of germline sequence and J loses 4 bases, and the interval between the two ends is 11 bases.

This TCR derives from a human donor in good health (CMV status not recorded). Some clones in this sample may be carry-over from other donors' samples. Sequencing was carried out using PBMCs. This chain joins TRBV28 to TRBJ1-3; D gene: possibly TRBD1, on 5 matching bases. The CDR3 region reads CASSSSGSGNTIYF. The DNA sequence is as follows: TGTGCCAGCAGTTCATCAGGGTCCGGAAACACCATATATTTT.